This T cell receptor beta chain was observed in a study of CD4+ T cells in melanoma. Study-wide findings and caveats: CD8+ T cell, macrophage and B cell function reportedly correlated with neoantigen-specific CD4+ T cells.

Germline V gives CDR1 ENHRY, CDR2 SYGVKD. This CDR3 contains 13 residues. V was pared by 3 bases and J by 3 bases, with 9 bases between. This clone was found once. Its antigen is unknown. Assay: immunoSEQ multiplex PCR; the TCRdb copy retains only in-frame clones and omits some. The sample holds 20,000 to 25,000 clones, 78% seen once. The chain recombines TRBV10-3 with TRBJ2-7; possible D gene TRBD2, 5 bases. The receptor comes from a human donor with melanoma. Written as DNA, the CDR3 is TGTGCCATCAGTGACGCGGACTTCTACGAGCAGTACTTC. Protein sequence: CAISDADFYEQYF.